This TCR beta chain was identified in a study of cytomegalovirus exposure and HLA in healthy donors. Trimming took 4 bases from V and 0 from J; bases not matched to a gene: 4. CDR1 is SGHRS and CDR2 is YFSETQ in the germline V gene. The CDR3 has 14 amino acids. Researchers ran the PCR with 60 Vbeta and 13 Jbeta primers. Libraries were prepared by immunoSEQ multiplex PCR; TCRdb keeps only in-frame clonotypes and omits some of them. The sample lists approximately 120,000 clones; 65% to 80% were seen once. This receptor was identified in a middle-aged man in good health and CMV-seropositive. The V gene is TRBV5-1, the J gene TRBJ2-7; 7 nucleotides align to TRBD1. Sequenced input: PBMCs. This chain's CDR3 is CASSGTGVSYEQYF. CDR3 DNA sequence: TGCGCCAGCAGCGGCACAGGGGTCTCCTACGAGCAGTACTTC.